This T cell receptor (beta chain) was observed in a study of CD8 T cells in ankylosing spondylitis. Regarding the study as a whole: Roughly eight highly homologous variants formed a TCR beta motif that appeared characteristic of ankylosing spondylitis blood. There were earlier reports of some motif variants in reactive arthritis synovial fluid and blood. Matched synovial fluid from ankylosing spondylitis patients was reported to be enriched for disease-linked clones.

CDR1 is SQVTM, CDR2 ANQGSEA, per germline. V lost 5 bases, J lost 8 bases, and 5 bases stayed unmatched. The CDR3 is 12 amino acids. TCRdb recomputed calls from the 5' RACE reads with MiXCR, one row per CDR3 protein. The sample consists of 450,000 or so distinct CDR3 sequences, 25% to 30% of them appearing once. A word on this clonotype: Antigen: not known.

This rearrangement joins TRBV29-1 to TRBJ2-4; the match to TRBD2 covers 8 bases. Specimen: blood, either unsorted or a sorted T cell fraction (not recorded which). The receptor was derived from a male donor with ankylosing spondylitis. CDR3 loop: CSVLAGGDIQYF. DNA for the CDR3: TGCAGCGTTTTGGCGGGAGGAGACATTCAGTACTTC. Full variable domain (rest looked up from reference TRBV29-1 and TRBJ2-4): SAVISQKPSRDICQRGTSLTIQCQVDSQVTMMFWYRQQPGQSLTLIATANQGSEATYESGFVIDKFPISRPNLTFSTLTVSNMSPEDSSIYLCSVLAGGDIQYFGAGTRLSVL.